This note documents a single T cell receptor (beta chain) sequence. Generated by immunoSEQ multiplex PCR, the TCRdb table keeps only in-frame clones and is missing some. There are roughly 56,000 clones in the sample; about 84% occur only once, and roughly 2.7% lies in the top ten. The CDR3 covers 13 residues. V was pared by 5 bases and J by 8 bases, with 12 bases between. From germline, CDR1 is MDHEN and CDR2 SYDVKM. These data are taken from a study of OX40 agonist ivuxolimab in advanced cancers. The chain employs TRBV28 and TRBJ1-4; no definite D call. The origin of this receptor is an adult with an advanced solid tumor such as melanoma, head and neck, liver or kidney cancer. This material consisted of CD4+ or CD8+ T cells sorted from blood, taken in a trial of the OX40 agonist ivuxolimab. CDR3 nucleotide sequence: TGTGCCAGCAGTACCCCACCCAGGGAAAAACTGTTTTTT. Translating gives CASSTPPREKLFF.